This paragraph reports one T cell receptor beta chain. The antigen is not known. CDR1 is LNHDA, CDR2 SQIVND, per germline (reference sequence). Trimming took 10 bases from V and 5 from J, leaving 14 bases between them. CDR3 length: 13 residues. Sequencing used immunoSEQ multiplex PCR; TCRdb keeps in-frame clones, though not all of them. The sample holds 100,000 to 140,000 clones, over 80% seen once. The data are from a study of T cell responses to AZD1222 COVID-19 vaccine. Notes on the study in general: Clonal diversity may have been underestimated in mostly white British donors. Across spike, vaccine-associated CD4 TCRs were found, dominant at 160-218 and 743-854. Baseline seropositives among AZD1222 recipients totaled only 6 or 7. The study sampled repertoires only after the peak T cell response.

The chain couples TRBV19 to TRBJ2-2; D is unresolved. The sequencing here drew on peripheral blood, taken 28 days after the second AZD1222 dose. The sequence derives from an adult who received the AZD1222 COVID-19 vaccine. The CDR3 DNA reads TGTGCCACCGAGACTTCGGAGACCGGGGAGCTGTTTTTT. It is translated as CATETSETGELFF.